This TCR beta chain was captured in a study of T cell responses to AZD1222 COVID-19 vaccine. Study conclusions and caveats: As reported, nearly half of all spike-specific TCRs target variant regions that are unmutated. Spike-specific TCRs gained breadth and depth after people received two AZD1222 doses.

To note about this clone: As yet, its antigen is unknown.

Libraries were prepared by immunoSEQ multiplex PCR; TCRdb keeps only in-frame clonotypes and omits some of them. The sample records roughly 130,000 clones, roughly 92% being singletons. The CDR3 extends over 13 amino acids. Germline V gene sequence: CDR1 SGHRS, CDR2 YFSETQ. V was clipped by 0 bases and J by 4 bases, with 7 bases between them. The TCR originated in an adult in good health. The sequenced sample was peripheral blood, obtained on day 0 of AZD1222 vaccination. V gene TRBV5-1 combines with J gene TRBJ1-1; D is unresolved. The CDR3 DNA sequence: TGCGCCAGCAGCTTGGTGCAGTTCACTGAAGCTTTCTTT. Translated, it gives CASSLVQFTEAFF.